This T cell receptor beta chain was found in a study of blood T cell repertoires in COVID-19. In the study overall: The origin of the acute and convalescent COVID-19 samples was the United States, Italy and Spain. T cells, B-cell-depleted T cells, or PBMCs provided the cDNA or gDNA that served as material.

V shed 1 base and J shed 2 bases, with 11 bases lying between them. The germline gives CDR1 LNHNV, CDR2 YYDKDF (reference sequence). The CDR3 sequence is 15 residues long. As handled by the study authors: By means of reference gene primer amplification, nucleated cell counts were estimated. The assay was immunoSEQ multiplex PCR, and TCRdb's table has in-frame clones only and misses some. V, J and clone size are taken as reported in that table, and D and trimming were inferred from the DNA itself. The data hold over 75,000 clones, with more than 60% observed a single time. The V call is TRBV15, the J call TRBJ2-5; D unresolved. The sequence derives from a man in his sixties or seventies with acute or convalescent COVID-19. The sequencing input was peripheral blood. The CDR3 DNA follows: TGTGCCACCAGCAGAGTCCCCTCGGTTCAAGAGACCCAGTACTTC. Translating gives CATSRVPSVQETQYF.